Below are 32 T cell receptor beta chains sequenced from a single sample in a study of cytomegalovirus exposure and HLA in healthy donors. The PCR had 60 Vbeta and 13 Jbeta primers. Produced via immunoSEQ multiplex PCR; TCRdb's table is partial and in-frame only. The table records 130,000 or so clones, around two thirds of them present only once. The sequencing input was PBMCs. The receptor source for this set is a male donor in good health and CMV-seronegative.

The chain uses TRBV9 and TRBJ1-3, with 8 positions matching TRBD1. Trimming at V came to 0 bases and at J to 8 bases, leaving 7 bases not matched to a gene. CDR3 length equals 15 residues. Germline CDR1 and CDR2: SGDLS and YYNGEE. This chain's CDR3 is CASSVGPGGKDTIYF. The CDR3 DNA is TGTGCCAGCAGCGTAGGTCCAGGGGGCAAGGACACCATATATTTT.

The chain is built from TRBV28 and TRBJ2-7, with D possibly matching TRBD1 (6 bases). The CDR3 covers 12 residues. The germline CDR1 and CDR2 sequences are MDHEN and SYDVKM. V gave up 5 bases and J gave up 3 bases, with 8 bases separating them. In DNA, the CDR3 is TGTGCCAGCAGTAGACAGGTCTACGAGCAGTACTTC. Translated: CASSRQVYEQYF.

This clone turned up a few times. The chain links TRBV9 to TRBJ2-7; D ambiguous. Trimming removed 0 bases at V and 3 bases at J, with 7 bases between. CDR1 and CDR2 from the germline V gene are SGDLS and YYNGEE. The CDR3 covers 13 residues. The CDR3 DNA reads TGTGCCAGCAGCGTAGGTGTTAGCTACGAGCAGTACTTC. Amino acids: CASSVGVSYEQYF.

The chain recombines TRBV6-1 with TRBJ2-2; unclear D gene. V was shortened by 1 base and J by 6 bases, with 6 bases between the two germline ends. The length of the CDR3 is 13 residues. The germline gives CDR1 MNHNS, CDR2 SASEGT. The CDR3 DNA follows: TGTGCCAGCAGTGAAGGGTTAGCCGGGGAGCTGTTTTTT. Its translation: CASSEGLAGELFF.

The rearrangement uses TRBV7-3 and TRBJ2-2; 10 bases are a match to TRBD1. V was clipped by 5 bases and J by 0 bases; unmatched bases: 3. This CDR3 contains 16 residues. Germline V gives CDR1 SGHTA, CDR2 FQGTGA. In DNA, the CDR3 is TGTGCCAGCAGCCGAGGACAGGGGGCGAACACCGGGGAGCTGTTTTTT. It is translated as CASSRGQGANTGELFF.

V gene TRBV7-9 combines with J gene TRBJ1-2; 10 bases match TRBD1. Unmatched junction bases numbered 6, after V lost 4 bases and J lost 4 bases. The CDR3 consists of 15 residues. Looked up from germline, CDR1 is SEHNR and CDR2 is FQNEAQ (reference sequence). CDR3 DNA: TGTGCCAGCAGCTCGGGACAGGGGTATGGCTATGGCTACACCTTC. Its protein product is CASSSGQGYGYGYTF. Together with reference TRBV7-9 and TRBJ1-2, the CDR3 gives the full variable domain: DTGVSQNPRHKITKRGQNVTFRCDPISEHNRLYWYRQTLGQGPEFLTYFQNEAQLEKSRLLSDRFSAERPKGSFSTLEIQRTEQGDSAMYLCASSSGQGYGYGYTFGSGTRLTVV.

The rearrangement links TRBV4-1 to TRBJ2-7; TRBD1 might be the D (6 bases). V lost 4 bases and J lost 4, with 14 bases in between. Germline loops: CDR1 MGHRA, CDR2 YSYEKL. The CDR3 sequence is 14 residues long. CDR3 DNA: TGCGCCAGCAGCCCAGGGGTAGCTTGGTACGAGCAGTACTTC. Translating it yields CASSPGVAWYEQYF.

J is TRBJ2-3 and V is TRBV6-1; 10 nucleotides line up with TRBD2. Germline V gene lookup returns CDR1 MNHNS and CDR2 SASEGT. The V and J ends lost 5 bases and 1 base, in that order; junction bases with no gene match: 3. This CDR3 is built from 15 residues. This CDR3 reads CASSLLAGGTDTQYF. DNA for the CDR3: TGTGCCAGCAGTCTCCTAGCGGGGGGCACAGATACGCAGTATTTT.

V is TRBV5-8 and J is TRBJ2-5; 8 bases align to TRBD1. The CDR3 consists of 13 residues. V shed 6 bases and J 5 bases; nucleotides not matched to a gene: 6. Germline lookup yields CDR1 SGHTS and CDR2 YDEGEE. The CDR3 DNA reads TGTGCCAGCACTAGGACAGGGCAGGAGACCCAGTACTTC. Its translation: CASTRTGQETQYF. The full variable domain, with the rest looked up from reference TRBV5-8 and TRBJ2-5, is EAGVTQSPTHLIKTRGQQATLRCSPISGHTSVYWYQQALGLGLQFLLWYDEGEERNRGNFPPRFSGRQFPNYSSELNVNALELEDSALYLCASTRTGQETQYFGPGTRLLVL.

This clone has a handful of counts. Mismatch with germline at one junction end may stem from a read error. The J gene is TRBJ2-5, the V gene TRBV7-9; the D gene is possibly TRBD2 (5 bases). Germline assignment: CDR1 SEHNR and CDR2 FQNEAQ (reference sequence). The CDR3 is 16 residues long. This CDR3 reads CSSSLALGSEKETQYF. In nucleotides, the CDR3 is TGTTCCAGCAGCTTAGCGTTGGGTAGCGAGAAAGAGACCCAGTACTTC.

The rearrangement joins TRBV28 to TRBJ1-3; D gene unclear. The germline gives CDR1 MDHEN, CDR2 SYDVKM. The CDR3 runs 13 residues. Trimming left V 1 base short and J 2 bases short, with 3 bases between. CDR3 nucleotides: TGTGCCAGCAGTTTATCAACTGGAAACACCATATATTTT. It encodes CASSLSTGNTIYF.

J is TRBJ1-1 and V is TRBV19; 7 positions agree with TRBD1. The CDR3 is 15 residues long. The germline gives CDR1 LNHDA, CDR2 SQIVND (reference sequence). The ends lost 3 bases at V and 1 base at J; junction bases unmatched: 5. For the CDR3, the DNA is TGTGCCAGTAGTATCACAGGGGCTTGGAACACTGAAGCTTTCTTT. Protein: CASSITGAWNTEAFF. Full variable domain (outside the CDR3, taken from reference TRBV19 and TRBJ1-1): DGGITQSPKYLFRKEGQNVTLSCEQNLNHDAMYWYRQDPGQGLRLIYYSQIVNDFQKGDIAEGYSVSREKKESFPLTVTSAQKNPTAFYLCASSITGAWNTEAFFGQGTRLTVV.

The chain uses TRBV5-1 and TRBJ1-1, with a tentative D call TRBD1 (6 bases). Trimming left V 1 base short and J 3 bases short, with 7 bases between. Germline CDR1 is SGHRS and CDR2 is YFSETQ. The CDR3 length is 13 residues. CDR3 sequence: CASSLSGDTEAFF. As DNA, the CDR3 is TGCGCCAGCAGCTTGTCAGGGGACACTGAAGCTTTCTTT.

With respect to this clone: Other DNA sequences in the sample encode the same CDR3. The rearrangement joins TRBV9 to TRBJ2-2; D may be TRBD1 (6 bases). Trimming cost V 5 bases and J 4 bases, with 15 bases left between them. CDR1 is SGDLS and CDR2 is YYNGEE in the germline V gene. The CDR3 runs 15 residues. The CDR3 nucleotides read TGTGCCAGCAGACAATTTACAGGGAGCACCGGGGAGCTGTTTTTT. Its translation is CASRQFTGSTGELFF.

The J gene is TRBJ1-5, the V gene TRBV7-8; D uncertain. V lost 2 bases to trimming and J lost 0 bases, with 11 bases between them. The CDR3 spans 16 residues. In germline, CDR1 is SGHVS, CDR2 FQNEAQ. The CDR3 DNA follows: TGTGCCAGCAGCTTACGAGGGTCTAATAGCAATCAGCCCCAGCATTTT. Amino acid sequence: CASSLRGSNSNQPQHF. The variable domain in full, with the rest retrieved from reference TRBV7-8 and TRBJ1-5, is GAGVSQSPRYKVAKRGQDVALRCDPISGHVSLFWYQQALGQGPEFLTYFQNEAQLDKSGLPSDRFFAERPEGSVSTLKIQRTQQEDSAVYLCASSLRGSNSNQPQHFGDGTRLSIL.

The V call is TRBV27, the J call TRBJ2-7; 10 bases map to TRBD1. Germline V gene sequence: CDR1 MNHEY, CDR2 SMNVEV (reference sequence). After removal of 10 bases from V and 3 bases from J, the junction contained 12 bases not matched to a gene. This CDR3 spans 15 amino acids. The DNA for the CDR3 is TGTGCCACGGGAAAGGGACAGGGGACGATCTACGAGCAGTACTTC. Protein: CATGKGQGTIYEQYF.

Comments on this clone: The same CDR3 also results from other DNA sequences found in this sample. CDR3 in DNA: TGTGCCAGCAGCCCCGGACTAGCGGGGGGCCAAGAGACCCAGTACTTC. It encodes CASSPGLAGGQETQYF. The chain employs TRBV5-4 and TRBJ2-5, with 14 nucleotides matching TRBD2. Germline V CDR1 and CDR2: SGHNT, YYREEE (reference sequence). The CDR3 is made up of 16 amino acids. Trimming cost V 4 bases and J 1 base; bases outside gene matches: 3.

The chain is built from TRBV27 and TRBJ1-5; TRBD1 might be the D (5 bases). Germline V lookup: CDR1 MNHEY, CDR2 SMNVEV (reference sequence). The CDR3 sequence is 17 residues long. The V end was cut by 5 bases, the J end by 0 bases, with 17 bases between. In nucleotides, the CDR3 is TGTGCCAGCAGTCCCCGAAAGACAGATTATAGCAATCAGCCCCAGCATTTT. Protein sequence: CASSPRKTDYSNQPQHF.

This rearrangement joins TRBV4-3 to TRBJ1-6; D is unresolved. The CDR3 has 15 amino acids. Trimming removed 1 base from V and 9 bases from J, with 13 bases in between. Germline-derived CDR1 and CDR2 are LGHNA and YSLEER. CDR3 DNA: TGCGCCAGCAGCCAAGGCCACCCGGGAGGTTCACCCCTCCACTTT. Translated: CASSQGHPGGSPLHF.

The rearrangement uses TRBV2 and TRBJ1-6, with TRBD1 identical over 7 bases. V trimming: 2 bases; J trimming: 9 bases; junction bases outside the gene matches: 7. Germline assignment: CDR1 SNHLY and CDR2 FYNNEI. This CDR3 is built from 15 residues. The DNA for the CDR3 is TGTGCCAGCAGTGAATTGAGGACAGGAGGTTCACCCCTCCACTTT. The encoded protein is CASSELRTGGSPLHF. The full variable domain, in which reference TRBV2 and TRBJ1-6 provide the parts outside the CDR3, is EPEVTQTPSHQVTQMGQEVILRCVPISNHLYFYWYRQILGQKVEFLVSFYNNEISEKSEIFDDQFSVERPDGSNFTLKIRSTKLEDSAMYFCASSELRTGGSPLHFGNGTRLTVT.

V gene TRBV15 combines with J gene TRBJ2-7; D is uncertain. The CDR3 loop spans 12 amino acids. The germline V gene has CDR1 LNHNV and CDR2 YYDKDF (reference sequence). Between the trimmed V and J ends, which lost 2 bases and 7 bases, there was a span of 9 bases. In DNA, the CDR3 is TGTGCCACCAGCAGACAAAAGAGTGAGCAGTACTTC. Translated, it gives CATSRQKSEQYF.

This clone was detected a few times. The chain carries TRBV28 and TRBJ2-1, with D perhaps matching TRBD1 (7 bases). The V end lost 1 base, the J end lost 3 bases, and 13 bases lay between the germline ends. CDR1 MDHEN and CDR2 SYDVKM come from the germline V gene. The CDR3 extends over 16 amino acids. The CDR3 sequence is CASSLFQGGLYNEQFF. The CDR3 DNA sequence: TGTGCCAGCAGTTTATTTCAGGGGGGACTCTACAATGAGCAGTTCTTC.

The CDR3 here is CASSDPGTGLGNEQFF. CDR3 nucleotides: TGTGCCAGCTCCGACCCCGGGACAGGGTTAGGCAATGAGCAGTTCTTC. The rearrangement joins TRBV18 to TRBJ2-1; TRBD1 matches 9 bases. CDR1 and CDR2 from the germline V gene are KGHSH and LQKENI. CDR3 length equals 16 residues. The V segment lost 6 bases and the J segment 6 bases; nucleotides outside the gene matches: 12.

This clone was detected once. The chain employs TRBV18 and TRBJ2-5, with a weak D call TRBD2 (6 bases). The J call may be in error: the DNA end matches TRBJ2-7 better. This CDR3 comprises 13 residues. Germline V gene lookup returns CDR1 KGHSH and CDR2 LQKENI. The CDR3: CASQAAGLYEQYF. CDR3 DNA sequence: TGTGCCAGCCAAGCAGCGGGCCTCTACGAGCAGTACTTC.

The chain joins TRBV5-4 to TRBJ2-3, with D tentatively TRBD1 (7 bases). The V end was cut by 5 bases, the J end by 2 bases, with 21 bases between. Germline V gene data show CDR1 as SGHNT and CDR2 as YYREEE (reference sequence). This CDR3 region has 17 residues. The CDR3 sequence is CASRSKGQAGSTDTQYF. Written as DNA, the CDR3 is TGTGCCAGCAGAAGCAAAGGACAGGCGGGGTCCACAGATACGCAGTATTTT. The complete variable domain, with remaining parts taken from reference TRBV5-4 and TRBJ2-3, reads ETGVTQSPTHLIKTRGQQVTLRCSSQSGHNTVSWYQQALGQGPQFIFQYYREEENGRGNFPPRFSGLQFPNYSSELNVNALELDDSALYLCASRSKGQAGSTDTQYFGPGTRLTVL.

The table lists this clone with a few counts. The chain couples TRBV19 to TRBJ2-2; 8 bases fit TRBD1. Germline CDR1 reads LNHDA; CDR2 reads SQIVND (reference sequence). J was trimmed by 6 bases and V by 7 bases; bases with no gene match: 10. This CDR3 spans 15 amino acids. The DNA of the CDR3 is TGTGCCAGTATGTGGCCGCAGGGGGCATCCGGGGAGCTGTTTTTT. It codes for CASMWPQGASGELFF.

The V call is TRBV5-1, the J call TRBJ1-4; TRBD1 aligns across 8 bases. The CDR3 sequence is 15 residues long. Germline assignment: CDR1 SGHRS and CDR2 YFSETQ. V dropped 3 bases and J dropped 5; count of bases not matched to a gene: 6. Here the CDR3 DNA reads TGCGCCAGCAGCTGGACAGGGTTGGAGAATGAAAAACTGTTTTTT. Its protein product is CASSWTGLENEKLFF.

CDR3 sequence: CASSWPNQPQHF. In nucleotides, the CDR3 is TGTGCCAGCAGTTGGCCCAATCAGCCCCAGCATTTT. This chain links TRBV6-6 with TRBJ1-5; D gene uncertain. Germline V gives CDR1 MNHNY, CDR2 SVGAGI (reference sequence). The V and J ends lost 4 bases and 3 bases respectively, with 4 bases between them. The CDR3 consists of 12 residues.

CDR3 loop: CASSLGGAGGNYEQYF. The CDR3, as DNA: TGTGCCAGCAGCTTGGGAGGGGCAGGGGGCAACTACGAGCAGTACTTC. This chain joins TRBV5-4 and TRBJ2-7; 8 bases align to TRBD1. CDR1 is SGHNT and CDR2 is YYREEE in the germline V gene (reference sequence). The CDR3 extends over 16 amino acids. Germline trimming cut 0 bases from V and 3 bases from J; bases unmatched to any gene: 8.

The chain combines TRBV7-9 with TRBJ1-3; TRBD1 is a possible D gene (5 bases). Looked up from germline, CDR1 is SEHNR and CDR2 is FQNEAQ (reference sequence). The V and J ends lost 5 bases and 4 bases respectively, with 12 bases between them. This CDR3 contains 14 residues. CDR3 nucleotides: TGTGCCAGCAGCACCAGGGAAACCGGAAACACCATATATTTT. It translates to CASSTRETGNTIYF.

This clone came up a few times. V and J are TRBV7-9 and TRBJ1-6, with 8 bases matching TRBD1. The germline CDR1 and CDR2 sequences are SEHNR and FQNEAQ (reference sequence). The CDR3 has 16 amino acids. Unmatched junction bases numbered 12, after V lost 5 bases and J lost 9 bases. In nucleotides, the CDR3 is TGTGCCAGCAGCCCCGCGACAGGGGCGGGTGGTTCACCCCTCCACTTT. As protein: CASSPATGAGGSPLHF.

In this sample, this clone turned up a few times. The chain employs TRBV30 and TRBJ1-2; D may be TRBD1 (5 bases). Trimming took off 2 bases at V and 2 bases at J, with 9 bases between the two ends. Germline values: CDR1 GTSNPN, CDR2 SVGIG (reference sequence). The CDR3 loop spans 13 amino acids. CDR3: CAWSSGGNYGYTF. As DNA, the CDR3 is TGTGCCTGGAGTTCTGGGGGGAACTATGGCTACACCTTC.